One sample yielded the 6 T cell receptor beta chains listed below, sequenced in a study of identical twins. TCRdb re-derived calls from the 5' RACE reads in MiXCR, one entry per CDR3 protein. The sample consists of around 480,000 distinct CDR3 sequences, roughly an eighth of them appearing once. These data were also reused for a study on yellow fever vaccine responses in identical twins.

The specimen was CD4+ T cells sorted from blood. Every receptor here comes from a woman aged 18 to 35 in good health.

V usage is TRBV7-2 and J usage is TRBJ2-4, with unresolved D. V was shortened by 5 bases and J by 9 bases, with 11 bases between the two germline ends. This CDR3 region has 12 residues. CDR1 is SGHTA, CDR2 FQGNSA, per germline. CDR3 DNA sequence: TGTGCCAGCAGCCCCCTCTCGGCCATTCAGTACTTC. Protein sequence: CASSPLSAIQYF.

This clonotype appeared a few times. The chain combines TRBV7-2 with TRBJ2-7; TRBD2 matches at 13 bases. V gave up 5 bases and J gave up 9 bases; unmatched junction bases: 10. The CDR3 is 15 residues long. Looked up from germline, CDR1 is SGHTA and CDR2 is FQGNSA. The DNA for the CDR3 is TGTGCCAGCAGCCCCTGGACTAGCGGGGGTGTTGGGCAGTACTTC. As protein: CASSPWTSGGVGQYF.

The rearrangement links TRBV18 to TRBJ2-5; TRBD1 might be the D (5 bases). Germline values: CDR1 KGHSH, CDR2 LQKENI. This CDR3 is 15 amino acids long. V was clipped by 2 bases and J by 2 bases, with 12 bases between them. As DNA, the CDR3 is TGTGCCAGCTCACCATTCCAGGGCGAGCAAGAGACCCAGTACTTC. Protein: CASSPFQGEQETQYF.

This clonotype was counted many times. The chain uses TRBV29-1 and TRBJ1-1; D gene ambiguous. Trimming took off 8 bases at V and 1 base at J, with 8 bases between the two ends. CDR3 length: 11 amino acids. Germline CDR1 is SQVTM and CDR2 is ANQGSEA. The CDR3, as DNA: TGCAGCATACACGCGAACACTGAAGCTTTCTTT. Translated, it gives CSIHANTEAFF.

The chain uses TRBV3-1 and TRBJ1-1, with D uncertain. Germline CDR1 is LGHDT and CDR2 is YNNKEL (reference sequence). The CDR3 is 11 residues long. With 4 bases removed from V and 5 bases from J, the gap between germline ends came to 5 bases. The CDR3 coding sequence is TGTGCCAGCAGCCGAGAAACTGAAGCTTTCTTT. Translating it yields CASSRETEAFF.

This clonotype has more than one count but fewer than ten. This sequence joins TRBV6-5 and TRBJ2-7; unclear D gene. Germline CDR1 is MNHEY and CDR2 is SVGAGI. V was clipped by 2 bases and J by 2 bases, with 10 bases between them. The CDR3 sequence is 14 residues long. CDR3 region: CASSYTDVTYEQYF. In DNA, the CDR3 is TGTGCCAGCAGTTACACTGACGTTACCTACGAGCAGTACTTC.